The clone carrying this T cell receptor (beta chain) has a handful of counts. This entry comes from a study of T-cell memory formation after mild COVID-19. After 5'RACE with constant-segment primers, TCR alpha and TCR beta cDNA libraries carrying sample barcodes and UMIs were obtained. TCRdb re-analysed the 5' RACE reads in MiXCR, keeping a single row per CDR3 protein. The sample holds 300,000 or so distinct CDR3 sequences, 15% to 20% seen once. The CDR3 is made up of 14 amino acids. From germline, CDR1 is SNHLY and CDR2 FYNNEI. Trimming pared 0 bases from V and 6 bases from J, leaving 10 bases between.

The clonotype originates from a man aged 18 to 29 who had mild COVID-19 (a few samples of this study predate the infection). Cell type and time point are not known. The chain joins TRBV2 to TRBJ2-3; no reliable D call. The sequenced sample consisted of PBMCs or a T cell subset sorted from them (not recorded which). CDR3 in DNA: TGTGCCAGCAGTGAAGCGCCGATCCGGGATACGCAGTATTTT. This encodes CASSEAPIRDTQYF.